Sequencing of this T cell receptor beta chain was carried out in a study of T cells in Graves' hyperthyroidism and ophthalmopathy. Study-level background: Once the initial diagnosis was made, peripheral blood was obtained before any treatment. Findings and limits, study-wide: Most thyroid clonotypes that were expanded above 0.001 also turned up in blood.

Diagnoses used clinical symptoms, serum thyroxine and TRAb, thyroid ultrasound and orbital computed tomography. Fresh 10 ml peripheral blood yielded PBMCs. The J segment lost 4 bases and the V segment lost 2 bases, leaving 2 bases of the junction unmatched. Per the germline V gene, CDR1 is DFQATT and CDR2 is SNEGSKA (reference sequence). The CDR3 loop spans 13 amino acids. RNA transcripts served as the template for amplifying TCR beta CDR3 regions. During a first-round RT-PCR of the TCR CDR3, the HTBI primer set was used. TCRdb recomputed calls from the multiplex PCR reads with MiXCR, one row per CDR3 protein. This table has 220,000 or so distinct CDR3 sequences, roughly 15% appearing once. At least ten counts were recorded for this clonotype. Its antigen is still unknown.

Sequenced: blood. V usage is TRBV20-1 and J usage is TRBJ2-4; 7 positions agree with TRBD1. This receptor was obtained from a woman aged 18-29 years with Graves' ophthalmopathy. The DNA for the CDR3 is TGCAGTGCTAGACGACAGGGAAAAAACATTCAGTACTTC. Its protein is CSARRQGKNIQYF.